One and the same sample provided the 21 T cell receptor beta chains below, sequenced in a study of T cell changes during pregnancy in multiple sclerosis. Repertoires were generated with immunoSEQ multiplex PCR, while TCRdb's copy carries only in-frame clones and drops some. The sample comprises 75,000 to 90,000 clones, roughly 92% of which are singletons, and approximately 0.2% rests with the top ten. Sequencing was performed on CD4+ T cells from peripheral blood mononuclear cells, taken before pregnancy. The origin of the receptors is a female donor with multiple sclerosis, enrolled in a pregnancy study.

The chain couples TRBV6-5 to TRBJ2-2, with D maybe TRBD1 (6 bases). V was pared by 6 bases and J by 2 bases, with 10 bases between. This CDR3 contains 14 residues. Germline lookup yields CDR1 MNHEY and CDR2 SVGAGI. This chain's CDR3 is CASRAGTNTGELFF. In DNA, the CDR3 is TGTGCCAGCAGGGCCGGGACAAACACCGGGGAGCTGTTTTTT.

This chain uses TRBV19 with TRBJ1-2; possible D gene TRBD1, 5 bases. The CDR3 has 12 amino acids. Germline-derived CDR1 and CDR2 are LNHDA and SQIVND (reference sequence). Deletions cut 5 bases from V and 8 bases from J, with 12 bases between. This CDR3 reads CASSSTWGGYTF. DNA of the CDR3: TGTGCCAGTAGTTCAACTTGGGGCGGCTACACCTTC.

This clone was counted a few times. The chain recombines TRBV19 with TRBJ1-1; 10 bases fit TRBD1. The CDR3 runs to 16 residues. Germline V lookup: CDR1 LNHDA, CDR2 SQIVND (reference sequence). With 3 bases clipped from V and 7 bases from J, the junction kept 11 bases outside the gene matches. The CDR3 coding sequence is TGTGCCAGTAGTATGCTCGGACAGGGGGTGTTCCTTGAAGCTTTCTTT. It yields the protein CASSMLGQGVFLEAFF.

CDR3 sequence reads: CASSLQGPYNEQFF. Here the CDR3 DNA reads TGTGCCAGCAGCTTGCAGGGGCCCTACAATGAGCAGTTCTTC. The chain links TRBV5-6 to TRBJ2-1; a possible D gene is TRBD1 (6 bases). Germline loops: CDR1 SGHDT, CDR2 YYEEEE. V gave up 1 base and J gave up 2 bases, with 7 bases separating them. CDR3 length: 14 amino acids. Full variable domain (missing parts from reference TRBV5-6 and TRBJ2-1): DAGVTQSPTHLIKTRGQQVTLRCSPKSGHDTVSWYQQALGQGPQFIFQYYEEEERQRGNFPDRFSGHQFPNYSSELNVNALLLGDSALYLCASSLQGPYNEQFFGPGTRLTVL.

The chain employs TRBV21-1 and TRBJ2-1; the table's D call TRBD2 went unverified against the DNA. TRBV21-1 has pseudogene status. The CDR3 length is 17 residues. CDR3: CASSKELGGASYNEQFF. CDR3 DNA: TGTGCCAGCAGCAAAGAGTTAGGGGGGGCCTCCTACAATGAGCAGTTCTTC.

The chain uses TRBV28 and TRBJ1-4, with 8 bases lining up with TRBD1. In germline, CDR1 is MDHEN, CDR2 SYDVKM. V was clipped by 4 bases and J by 5 bases; unmatched bases: 6. The CDR3 contains 15 residues. The CDR3 loop reads CASSYTGGSNEKLFF. The CDR3 DNA reads as TGTGCCAGCAGTTATACAGGGGGTTCAAATGAAAAACTGTTTTTT. Filled out from reference TRBV28 and TRBJ1-4, the complete variable domain reads DVKVTQSSRYLVKRTGEKVFLECVQDMDHENMFWYRQDPGLGLRLIYFSYDVKMKEKGDIPEGYSVSREKKERFSLILESASTNQTSMYLCASSYTGGSNEKLFFGSGTQLSVL.

The rearrangement joins TRBV11-2 to TRBJ2-1; D unresolved. The CDR3 sequence is 16 residues long. Germline CDR1 SGHAT, CDR2 FQNNGV. Trimming removed 5 bases from V and 0 bases from J, with 14 bases in between. As DNA, the CDR3 is TGTGCCAGCAGCCCGCCCTTGGCAGGCTCCTACAATGAGCAGTTCTTC. As protein: CASSPPLAGSYNEQFF.

This chain links TRBV6-1 with TRBJ1-5, with D tentatively TRBD1 (6 bases). Germline CDR1 and CDR2: MNHNS and SASEGT. V dropped 3 bases and J dropped 3 bases, with 12 bases sitting between them. CDR3 length: 15 residues. CDR3 nucleotide sequence: TGTGCCAGCAGTGACGCAGGGGCGGCCAATCAGCCCCAGCATTTT. This translates into CASSDAGAANQPQHF.

V gene TRBV9 combines with J gene TRBJ2-7; 8 bases map to TRBD1. CDR1 and CDR2 (germline): SGDLS, YYNGEE. The CDR3 consists of 15 residues. V shed 3 bases and J 6 bases; nucleotides not matched to a gene: 11. The CDR3 sequence is CASSAAGTDRAEQYF. The CDR3 nucleotides are TGTGCCAGCAGCGCCGCCGGGACGGACAGGGCCGAGCAGTACTTC.

The chain carries TRBV11-3 and TRBJ2-1; D may be TRBD2 (6 bases). Germline loops: CDR1 SGHNT, CDR2 YENEEA. The CDR3 spans 14 residues. V lost 4 bases and J lost 8, with 15 bases in between. The DNA of the CDR3 is TGTGCCAGCAGCTCCGGCGGGGTTGAGGATGAGCAGTTCTTC. This translates into CASSSGGVEDEQFF.

The V and J genes are TRBV18 and TRBJ1-3; D is possibly TRBD1 (5 bases). This CDR3 contains 15 residues. The germline V and J ends were trimmed by 6 bases and 8 bases, with 20 bases remaining between them. Germline CDR1 KGHSH, CDR2 LQKENI. The DNA of the CDR3 is TGTGCCAGCTCGCCCGACTGGGGCCAAGGGGACACCATATATTTT. Translating it yields CASSPDWGQGDTIYF.

This chain connects TRBV6-5 to TRBJ2-7, with D perhaps matching TRBD2 (6 bases). The ends were cut back, 4 bases at V and 3 bases at J, with 13 bases in the middle. CDR3 length: 14 residues. Germline V gene data show CDR1 as MNHEY and CDR2 as SVGAGI. The CDR3 region has the DNA TGTGCCAGCAGTTCCACGGGACTCAGCTACGAGCAGTACTTC. This gives the protein CASSSTGLSYEQYF.

The chain links TRBV29-1 to TRBJ1-1, with D hard to call. Germline assignment: CDR1 SQVTM and CDR2 ANQGSEA. V lost 4 bases to trimming and J lost 5 bases, with 14 bases between them. The CDR3 spans 13 residues. The DNA for the CDR3 is TGCAGCGTTGGGGAGAGTCAAGGGACTGAAGCTTTCTTT. Its protein is CSVGESQGTEAFF.

This sequence joins TRBV7-3 and TRBJ2-6; 11 positions match TRBD2. Germline CDR1 SGHTA, CDR2 FQGTGA. The CDR3 runs 15 residues. J lost 2 bases, V lost 8 bases, and 2 bases had no gene match. The CDR3 loop reads CASGTSGTGANVLTF. The DNA for the CDR3 is TGTGCCAGCGGGACTAGCGGAACTGGGGCCAACGTCCTGACTTTC.

The chain is built from TRBV6-1 and TRBJ1-1; a weak D match, TRBD1 (5 bases). CDR1 is MNHNS, CDR2 SASEGT, per germline. There are 13 residues in the CDR3. The V and J ends lost 6 bases and 0 bases respectively, with 8 bases between them. CDR3 nucleotide sequence: TGTGCCAGCAGACAGGTGATGAACACTGAAGCTTTCTTT. It translates to CASRQVMNTEAFF.

V is TRBV7-8 and J is TRBJ2-4; the D gene is possibly TRBD1 (5 bases). CDR3 length: 13 amino acids. Germline CDR1 and CDR2: SGHVS and FQNEAQ. Trimming took off 3 bases at V and 5 bases at J, with 8 bases between the two ends. The CDR3 reads CASSLGQENIQYF. The CDR3 DNA is TGTGCCAGCAGCTTGGGGCAGGAAAACATTCAGTACTTC.

This clone was counted a single time. The chain joins TRBV11-2 to TRBJ2-5; 8 bases line up with TRBD2. The CDR3 sequence is 14 residues long. The V and J ends lost 8 bases and 5 bases, in that order; junction bases with no gene match: 10. The germline V gene has CDR1 SGHAT and CDR2 FQNNGV. The CDR3: CASGPGTRPETQYF. The CDR3 DNA is TGTGCCAGCGGACCCGGGACTAGACCCGAGACCCAGTACTTC.

This clone was seen a single time. This chain joins TRBV10-3 and TRBJ1-6, with D unresolved. The CDR3 length is 15 residues. The ends were cut back, 5 bases at V and 8 bases at J, with 16 bases in the middle. Germline assignment: CDR1 ENHRY and CDR2 SYGVKD. The DNA of the CDR3 is TGTGCCATCAGTCAGCGGGATACGTCGGATTCACCCCTCCACTTT. Protein: CAISQRDTSDSPLHF.

This clone appeared a single time. In DNA form, the CDR3 reads TGCAGCGCCGGCTCGGGGTCCTTGAACACTGAAGCTTTCTTT. It translates to CSAGSGSLNTEAFF. The genes are TRBV29-1 and TRBJ1-1; D is undetermined. Germline-derived CDR1 and CDR2 are SQVTM and ANQGSEA. The CDR3 consists of 14 residues. Trimming stripped 7 bases from V and 0 bases from J, with 15 bases between. Combining the CDR3 with reference TRBV29-1 and TRBJ1-1 gives the whole variable domain SAVISQKPSRDICQRGTSLTIQCQVDSQVTMMFWYRQQPGQSLTLIATANQGSEATYESGFVIDKFPISRPNLTFSTLTVSNMSPEDSSIYLCSAGSGSLNTEAFFGQGTRLTVV.

The V gene is TRBV29-1, the J gene TRBJ1-3, with 8 nucleotides matching TRBD1. With 7 bases clipped from V and 4 bases from J, the junction kept 6 bases outside the gene matches. The CDR3 extends over 13 amino acids. In germline, CDR1 is SQVTM, CDR2 ANQGSEA. This chain's CDR3 is CSAGQGIGNTIYF. Here the CDR3 DNA reads TGCAGCGCTGGACAGGGAATCGGAAACACCATATATTTT.

V and J are TRBV5-4 and TRBJ1-2; TRBD1 matches 10 bases. Losses at the gene ends were 3 bases for V and 8 bases for J; bases not matched to a gene: 13. The CDR3 is 16 residues long. Germline CDR1 reads SGHNT; CDR2 reads YYREEE (reference sequence). The CDR3 is CASSSSPGTGDVGYTF. DNA of the CDR3: TGTGCCAGCAGCTCTAGTCCCGGGACAGGGGACGTGGGCTACACCTTC.